The 2 T cell receptor beta chains in this list originate from one sample, sequenced in a study of T-cell reconstitution after alpha-beta-depleted transplantation in children. This sample's TCRbeta library carried unique molecular identifier barcodes. TCRdb re-analysed the PCR reads in MiXCR, keeping a single row per CDR3 protein. Of around 700,000 distinct CDR3 sequences listed, around 13% are singletons. Here the sequenced sample was PBMCs, taken before TCRalphabeta/CD19-depleted stem cell transplant. Receptors originate from a girl aged 2-10 years with congenital amegakaryocytic thrombocytopenia, due to receive a stem cell transplant.

This clonotype came up many times. The rearrangement links TRBV9 to TRBJ2-4; D not resolved. This CDR3 has 13 residues. Germline assignment: CDR1 SGDLS and CDR2 YYNGEE. V dropped 4 bases and J dropped 0 bases, with 5 bases sitting between them. The CDR3 reads CASSPPAKNIQYF. The DNA of the CDR3 is TGTGCCAGCAGCCCCCCAGCCAAAAACATTCAGTACTTC.

This sequence joins TRBV20-1 and TRBJ2-5, with a possible D match to TRBD2 (5 bases). V was trimmed by 7 bases and J by 1 base, leaving 7 bases between them. This CDR3 spans 11 amino acids. CDR1 DFQATT and CDR2 SNEGSKA come from the germline V gene (reference sequence). CDR3 region: CSGEFQETQYF. In DNA form, the CDR3 reads TGCAGTGGGGAGTTCCAAGAGACCCAGTACTTC.